The present T cell receptor beta chain was sequenced within a study of identical twins. In its sample, this clonotype was seen many times. TCRdb reanalysed the 5' RACE reads using MiXCR and keeps one entry per CDR3 protein. The repertoire holds 200,000 to 250,000 distinct CDR3 sequences, approximately 8.3% seen once, with around 1.8% in the top ten. V was pared by 8 bases and J by 2 bases, with 12 bases of the junction left unmatched. CDR3 size: 18 residues. CDR1 is MDHEN, CDR2 SYDVKM, per germline. The sample was also reused in another study, on yellow fever vaccine responses in identical twins.

The genes are TRBV28 and TRBJ2-6; 10 bases align to TRBD1. Sequenced sample: memory (CD45RO+) T cells sorted from blood. This clonotype originated in a woman between 18 and 29 years old in good health. CDR3 residues: CASSSNTGTGAGANVLTF. Written as DNA, the CDR3 is TGTGCCAGCTCCTCTAATACCGGGACAGGGGCTGGGGCCAACGTCCTGACTTTC. Based on the CDR3 plus reference TRBV28 and TRBJ2-6, the full variable domain is DVKVTQSSRYLVKRTGEKVFLECVQDMDHENMFWYRQDPGLGLRLIYFSYDVKMKEKGDIPEGYSVSREKKERFSLILESASTNQTSMYLCASSSNTGTGAGANVLTFGAGSRLTVL.